Listed here are 30 T cell receptor beta chains from one sample, sequenced in a study of breast tumors, draining lymph nodes, adjacent tissues. The lymph nodes were axillary draining lymph nodes from breast cancer patients. Each CDR3 protein gets one entry after TCRdb re-called the multiplex PCR reads with MiXCR. The data contain about 150,000 distinct CDR3 sequences, approximately 20% of them singletons. Sequenced material: axillary lymph node tissue. These receptors were collected from a female donor with breast cancer. Some clones in this sample may be carry-over from other donors' samples.

Many counts were recorded for this clonotype. V is TRBV5-1 and J is TRBJ2-3; no clear D. This CDR3 is built from 15 residues. Germline loops: CDR1 SGHRS, CDR2 YFSETQ. V lost 0 bases and J 0 bases, leaving 8 bases between the germline ends. In nucleotides, the CDR3 is TGCGCCAGCAGCTTGGGGGCGTATAGCACAGATACGCAGTATTTT. Translated: CASSLGAYSTDTQYF.

Concerning this clonotype: This could be a read error, since a much larger clone is one nucleotide away. The V gene is TRBV5-6, the J gene TRBJ2-7; tentative D call: TRBD1 (6 bases). Germline CDR1 is SGHDT and CDR2 is YYEEEE. The CDR3 has 15 residues. V shed 4 bases and J shed 2 bases, with 16 bases lying between them. In nucleotides, the CDR3 is TGTGCCAGCAGCGGAAACGTACAGGGCCCCTACGAGCAGTACTTC. The encoded protein is CASSGNVQGPYEQYF.

This clonotype has ten or more counts. The gene calls are TRBV30 and TRBJ1-4, with D hard to call. In germline, CDR1 is GTSNPN, CDR2 SVGIG (reference sequence). Trimming stripped 1 base from V and 7 bases from J, with 13 bases between. The CDR3 covers 14 residues. The DNA for the CDR3 is TGTGCCTGGAGTGGCGGTCTGGGCTTTGAAAAACTGTTTTTT. Translation: CAWSGGLGFEKLFF.

The gene calls are TRBV28 and TRBJ2-7; no clear D. From germline, CDR1 is MDHEN and CDR2 SYDVKM. Trimming took off 5 bases at V and 0 bases at J, with 14 bases between the two ends. The CDR3 length is 15 residues. Here the CDR3 DNA reads TGTGCCAGCAGTCCCCTGGGAACCTACTCCTACGAGCAGTACTTC. Its translation is CASSPLGTYSYEQYF.

This clonotype came up many times. This sequence joins TRBV3-1 and TRBJ2-1, with D perhaps TRBD2 (6 bases). This CDR3 is built from 14 residues. Germline V gene lookup returns CDR1 LGHDT and CDR2 YNNKEL (reference sequence). V was cut by 4 bases and J by 2 bases, with 9 bases left in between. CDR3 in amino acids: CASSPRLAYNEQFF. In DNA form, the CDR3 reads TGTGCCAGCAGCCCGAGACTAGCCTACAATGAGCAGTTCTTC.

This clonotype was counted many times. The CDR3 is CASSLTPGQGFYEQYF. In nucleotides, the CDR3 is TGTGCCAGCAGCTTAACACCCGGACAGGGCTTTTACGAGCAGTACTTC. V usage is TRBV11-3 and J usage is TRBJ2-7; 8 nucleotides match TRBD1. The V and J ends lost 2 bases and 4 bases, in that order; junction bases with no gene match: 10. This CDR3 contains 16 residues. Per germline, CDR1 SGHNT and CDR2 YENEEA.

To note about this clonotype: This may be a read error, as it is one base from a much larger clone. Without the conserved terminal phenylalanine or tryptophan, this CDR3 likely stems from a read error. The gene calls are TRBV2 and TRBJ2-1; D tentatively fits TRBD1 or TRBD2 (5 bases each). Germline CDR1 and CDR2: SNHLY and FYNNEI. The CDR3 runs 17 residues. V lost 6 bases to trimming and J lost 2 bases, with 20 bases between them. DNA of the CDR3: TGTGCCAGCAGCCCATCGGAGAGGGCAGGGCCCTACAATGAGCAGTTCCTC. It codes for CASSPSERAGPYNEQFL.

This clonotype came up once. This may stem from a read error, because a much larger clone lies one nucleotide away. The chain joins TRBV5-4 to TRBJ2-3; the match to TRBD1 covers 7 bases. This CDR3 is built from 13 residues. Looked up from germline, CDR1 is SGHNT and CDR2 is YYREEE (reference sequence). CDR3 in amino acids: CTSSTGATDTQYF. The CDR3 DNA follows: TGTACCAGCAGTACAGGGGCCACAGATACGCAGTATTTT.

The genes are TRBV28 and TRBJ2-1; D possibly corresponds to TRBD1 (6 bases). Deletions cut 6 bases from V and 7 bases from J, with 22 bases between. The germline V gene has CDR1 MDHEN and CDR2 SYDVKM. The CDR3 length is 16 residues. CDR3 protein: CASRRSTTGTHNEQFF. CDR3 in DNA: TGTGCCAGCAGACGATCCACCACCGGGACACATAATGAGCAGTTCTTC. Supplemented by reference TRBV28 and TRBJ2-1, the full variable domain reads DVKVTQSSRYLVKRTGEKVFLECVQDMDHENMFWYRQDPGLGLRLIYFSYDVKMKEKGDIPEGYSVSREKKERFSLILESASTNQTSMYLCASRRSTTGTHNEQFFGPGTRLTVL.

The sample holds many counts of this clonotype. This chain joins TRBV11-2 and TRBJ2-5, with D unresolved. Germline assignment: CDR1 SGHAT and CDR2 FQNNGV. Trimming took 2 bases from V and 0 from J, leaving 16 bases between them. CDR3 length: 17 amino acids. CDR3 sequence: CASSLSGRTTYQETQYF. The CDR3 DNA follows: TGTGCCAGCAGCTTATCGGGTCGTACGACGTACCAAGAGACCCAGTACTTC.

In this sample, this clonotype turned up once. One base away lies a much larger clone, so this may be a sequencing read error. V gene TRBV14 combines with J gene TRBJ2-3; D uncertain. From germline, CDR1 is SGHDN and CDR2 FVKESK. The CDR3 covers 12 residues. CDR3 sequence reads: CASGQVPDTQYF. CDR3 coding DNA: TGTGCCAGCGGCCAAGTGCCAGATACGCAGTATTTT.

This clonotype was seen at least ten times. The chain is built from TRBV5-1 and TRBJ2-2; weak D call: TRBD1 (6 bases). Germline V CDR1 and CDR2: SGHRS, YFSETQ. This CDR3 spans 16 amino acids. V dropped 6 bases and J dropped 0 bases, with 15 bases sitting between them. CDR3 in amino acids: CASNEGTYANTGELFF. The CDR3 coding sequence is TGCGCCAGCAATGAAGGGACATACGCGAACACCGGGGAGCTGTTTTTT.

CDR3 in DNA: TGTGCCAGCAGCTTACTCGGACAAGCCCACTACAATGAGCAGTTCTTC. This codes for CASSLLGQAHYNEQFF. The chain carries TRBV7-9 and TRBJ2-1, with D tentatively TRBD1 (5 bases). Germline assignment: CDR1 SEHNR and CDR2 FQNEAQ (reference sequence). CDR3 length: 16 amino acids. The ends were cut back, 2 bases at V and 3 bases at J, with 14 bases in the middle.

Comments on this clonotype: A much more abundant neighbour one base away suggests this may be a read error. This is likely a read error, given that the CDR3 carries no conserved phenylalanine or tryptophan at its end. The chain employs TRBV7-8 and TRBJ1-2; D possibly corresponds to TRBD1 (5 bases). CDR3 size: 16 residues. The germline V gene encodes CDR1 SGHVS and CDR2 FQNEAQ. Trimming took 4 bases from V and 5 from J, leaving 20 bases between them. The CDR3 DNA follows: TGTGCCAGCAGCTCCCGTCGTGGGGGACTCTCATATGGCTACACCCTC. Its protein is CASSSRRGGLSYGYTL.

This clonotype was counted ten times or more. V gene TRBV29-1 combines with J gene TRBJ2-5; no firm D call. The ends were cut back, 4 bases at V and 0 bases at J, with 6 bases in the middle. Germline V gives CDR1 SQVTM, CDR2 ANQGSEA. CDR3 length: 12 residues. The CDR3 DNA reads TGCAGCGTTGTTCCAGACCAAGAGACCCAGTACTTC. Protein: CSVVPDQETQYF.

This clonotype was counted at least ten times. This chain connects TRBV2 to TRBJ2-1, with 7 bases lining up with TRBD1. The CDR3 extends over 15 amino acids. V gave up 5 bases and J gave up 2 bases; unmatched junction bases: 6. Germline CDR1 and CDR2: SNHLY and FYNNEI. The CDR3: CASSLGQRTYNEQFF. CDR3 nucleotide sequence: TGTGCCAGCAGTTTGGGACAGCGGACCTACAATGAGCAGTTCTTC.

This clonotype showed up many times. The rearrangement uses TRBV6-6 and TRBJ2-7; TRBD1 aligns across 9 bases. With 6 bases clipped from V and 3 bases from J, the junction kept 9 bases outside the gene matches. Looked up from germline, CDR1 is MNHNY and CDR2 is SVGAGI (reference sequence). CDR3 length: 15 residues. CDR3 amino acids: CASRPPGQGNYEQYF. In DNA, the CDR3 is TGTGCCAGCAGACCCCCGGGACAGGGTAACTACGAGCAGTACTTC.

This clonotype was picked up many times. The J gene is TRBJ2-3, the V gene TRBV9; 10 nucleotides agree with TRBD2. V was pared by 0 bases and J by 5 bases, with 6 bases of the junction left unmatched. The germline CDR1 and CDR2 sequences are SGDLS and YYNGEE. The CDR3 extends over 16 amino acids. CDR3 region: CASSVAALAGVDTQYF. The CDR3 nucleotides read TGTGCCAGCAGCGTAGCTGCGCTAGCGGGAGTAGATACGCAGTATTTT. The full variable domain, with the rest looked up from reference TRBV9 and TRBJ2-3, is DSGVTQTPKHLITATGQRVTLRCSPRSGDLSVYWYQQSLDQGLQFLIQYYNGEERAKGNILERFSAQQFPDLHSELNLSSLELGDSALYFCASSVAALAGVDTQYFGPGTRLTVL.

Details on this clonotype: This may come from a read error, since a much larger clone is one base off. The CDR3 does not end in the conserved phenylalanine or tryptophan, so this is likely a read error. CDR3 sequence: CASSRGYMVGTQYS. Written as DNA, the CDR3 is TGTGCCAGCAGTCGAGGGTACATGGTGGGTACGCAGTATTCT. This chain links TRBV11-2 with TRBJ2-3; D possibly corresponds to TRBD2 (5 bases). This CDR3 is built from 14 residues. Trimming pared 6 bases from V and 8 bases from J, leaving 18 bases between. The germline CDR1 and CDR2 sequences are SGHAT and FQNNGV.

Many counts were recorded for this clonotype. Here the CDR3 reads CASSLSAAYEQYF. As DNA, the CDR3 is TGTGCCAGTAGTCTCTCGGCGGCCTACGAGCAGTACTTC. The chain combines TRBV19 with TRBJ2-7; D is undetermined. Germline V gene sequence: CDR1 LNHDA, CDR2 SQIVND (reference sequence). The CDR3 consists of 13 residues. V dropped 5 bases and J dropped 2 bases, with 10 bases sitting between them.

This clonotype was seen repeatedly, ten times or more. The gene calls are TRBV7-8 and TRBJ2-1; TRBD2 aligns across 16 bases. The CDR3 is 21 residues long. With 8 bases clipped from V and 8 bases from J, the junction kept 24 bases outside the gene matches. In germline, CDR1 is SGHVS, CDR2 FQNEAQ. The CDR3 coding sequence is TGTGCCAGCGCTCACAGACCCGGGACTAGCGGGAGGGGAGGGTATGAATATGAGCAGTTCTTC. Amino acids: CASAHRPGTSGRGGYEYEQFF.

This clonotype was seen only once. This could be a read error, since a much larger clone is one nucleotide away. The chain joins TRBV30 to TRBJ1-6, with 10 nucleotides matching TRBD1. Per the germline V gene, CDR1 is GTSNPN and CDR2 is SVGIG (reference sequence). The CDR3 covers 15 residues. The CDR3 bases are TGTGCCTGGAGTCCCGGGACAGGGGTTAATCCACCCCTCCACTTT. Translated: CAWSPGTGVNPPLHF.

There are many counts of this clonotype. V and J are TRBV5-1 and TRBJ2-2; 10 bases align to TRBD1. This CDR3 has 16 residues. V shed 0 bases, J shed 4 bases, and the junction held 3 bases outside the gene matches. Germline V CDR1 and CDR2: SGHRS, YFSETQ. The CDR3 DNA reads as TGCGCCAGCAGCTTGGCCGGGACAGGGGCCACCGGGGAGCTGTTTTTT. It yields the protein CASSLAGTGATGELFF.

In its sample, this clonotype was seen many times. V usage is TRBV12-3 or TRBV12-4 and J usage is TRBJ1-5, with 7 nucleotides matching TRBD1. The CDR3 is 18 residues long. V shed 1 base, J shed 2 bases, and the junction held 11 bases outside the gene matches. CDR3 nucleotide sequence: TGTGCCAGCAGTTTAGTTGGGCCGGGGACAGTGCGCAATCAGCCCCAGCATTTT. Translating gives CASSLVGPGTVRNQPQHF.

This clonotype was observed at least ten times. This chain links TRBV11-3 with TRBJ2-1; 12 bases are a match to TRBD2. Germline assignment: CDR1 SGHNT and CDR2 YENEEA. The trim removed 0 bases at V and 3 bases at J, leaving 12 bases unmatched. CDR3 size: 20 residues. The CDR3 protein is CASSLERHGLAGLFYNEQFF. The DNA of the CDR3 is TGTGCCAGCAGCTTAGAACGTCATGGACTAGCGGGACTCTTCTACAATGAGCAGTTCTTC.

This clonotype was seen more than once but under ten times. The chain carries TRBV12-1 and TRBJ2-7; the table's D call of TRBD2 was not tested on the DNA. TRBV12-1 has pseudogene status. The CDR3 spans 14 residues. The CDR3 loop is CASREGAGSYEQYF. Written as DNA, the CDR3 is TGTGCCAGCAGGGAAGGAGCGGGCTCCTACGAGCAGTACTTC.

This clonotype was observed many times. The V gene is TRBV7-8, the J gene TRBJ2-1, with 7 bases lining up with TRBD2. In germline, CDR1 is SGHVS, CDR2 FQNEAQ. The CDR3 is made up of 16 amino acids. The trim removed 2 bases at V and 4 bases at J, leaving 8 bases unmatched. CDR3 DNA: TGTGCCAGCAGCTTACATCGACTAGCCCCATACAATGAGCAGTTCTTC. This gives the protein CASSLHRLAPYNEQFF.

About this clonotype itself: This may come from a read error, since a much larger clone is one base off. V gene TRBV24-1 combines with J gene TRBJ2-5; TRBD1 aligns across 8 bases. The CDR3 has 15 residues. V lost 3 bases, J lost 4 bases, and 6 bases stayed unmatched. Germline loops: CDR1 KGHDR, CDR2 SFDVKD. The CDR3 DNA follows: TGTGCCACCAGTGATCTGACAGGGGTGATAGAGACCCAGTACTTC. Protein product: CATSDLTGVIETQYF.

This clonotype has at least ten counts. V is TRBV6-5 and J is TRBJ2-7, with D maybe TRBD1 (6 bases). CDR3 length: 14 amino acids. The V end was cut by 2 bases, the J end by 2 bases, with 10 bases between. The germline V gene has CDR1 MNHEY and CDR2 SVGAGI. The CDR3 region is CASSYGRGPYEQYF. The CDR3 coding sequence is TGTGCCAGCAGTTACGGCAGGGGCCCCTACGAGCAGTACTTC.

Note on this clonotype: This sequence may be a read error, since a much larger clone differs from it by one base. The J gene is TRBJ2-2, the V gene TRBV7-3; 8 bases match TRBD2. CDR1 and CDR2 (germline): SGHTA, FQGTGA. The CDR3 sequence is 17 residues long. With 0 bases clipped from V and 6 bases from J, the junction kept 9 bases outside the gene matches. The CDR3 DNA reads as TGTGCCAGCAGCTTAACCCCTCCGGGACTAGACGCCGGGGAGCTGTTTTTT. Its translation: CASSLTPPGLDAGELFF. Based on the CDR3 plus reference TRBV7-3 and TRBJ2-2, the full variable domain is GAGVSQTPSNKVTEKGKYVELRCDPISGHTALYWYRQSLGQGPEFLIYFQGTGAADDSGLPNDRFFAVRPEGSVSTLKIQRTERGDSAVYLCASSLTPPGLDAGELFFGEGSRLTVL.